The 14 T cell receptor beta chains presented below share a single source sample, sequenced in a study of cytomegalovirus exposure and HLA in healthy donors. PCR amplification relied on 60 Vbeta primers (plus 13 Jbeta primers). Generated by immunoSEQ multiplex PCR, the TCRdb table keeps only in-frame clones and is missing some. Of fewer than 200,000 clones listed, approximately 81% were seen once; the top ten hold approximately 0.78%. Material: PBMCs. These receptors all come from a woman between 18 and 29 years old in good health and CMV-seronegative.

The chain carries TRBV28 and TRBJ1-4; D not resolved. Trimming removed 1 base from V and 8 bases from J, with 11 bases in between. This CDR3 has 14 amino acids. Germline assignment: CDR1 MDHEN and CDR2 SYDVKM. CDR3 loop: CASSLSILREKLFF. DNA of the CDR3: TGTGCCAGCAGTTTATCCATATTGAGGGAAAAACTGTTTTTT.

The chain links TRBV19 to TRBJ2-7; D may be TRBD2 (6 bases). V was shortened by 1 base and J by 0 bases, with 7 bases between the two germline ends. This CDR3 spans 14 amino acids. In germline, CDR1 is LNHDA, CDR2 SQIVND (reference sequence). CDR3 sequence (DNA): TGTGCCAGTAGTATAGGGGGAGGCTCCTACGAGCAGTACTTC. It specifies CASSIGGGSYEQYF.

For the CDR3, the DNA is TGTGCCAGCACAAACCCGGGGGCAACTAATGAAAAACTGTTTTTT. The encoded protein is CASTNPGATNEKLFF. This sequence joins TRBV19 and TRBJ1-4, with D tentatively TRBD1 (5 bases). This CDR3 is 15 amino acids long. With 9 bases removed from V and 0 bases from J, the gap between germline ends came to 14 bases. The V gene's germline CDR1 is LNHDA and CDR2 SQIVND (reference sequence).

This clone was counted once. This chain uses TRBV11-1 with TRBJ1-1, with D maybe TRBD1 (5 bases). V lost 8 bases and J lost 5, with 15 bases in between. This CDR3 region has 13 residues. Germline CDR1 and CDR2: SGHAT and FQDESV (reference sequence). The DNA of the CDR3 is TGTGCCAGCGGGGTGCAGGGTTGGACTGAAGCTTTCTTT. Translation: CASGVQGWTEAFF.

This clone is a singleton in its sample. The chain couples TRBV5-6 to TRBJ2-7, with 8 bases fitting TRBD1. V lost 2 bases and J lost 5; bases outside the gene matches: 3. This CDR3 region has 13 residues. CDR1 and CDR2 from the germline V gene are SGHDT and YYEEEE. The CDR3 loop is CASSLGQGHEQYF. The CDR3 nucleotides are TGTGCCAGCAGCTTAGGACAGGGTCACGAGCAGTACTTC.

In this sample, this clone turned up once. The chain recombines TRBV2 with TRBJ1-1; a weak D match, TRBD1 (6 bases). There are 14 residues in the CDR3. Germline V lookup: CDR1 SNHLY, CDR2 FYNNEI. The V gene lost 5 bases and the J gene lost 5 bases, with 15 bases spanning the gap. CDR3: CASSSAGGRTEAFF. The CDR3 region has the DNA TGTGCCAGCAGTTCAGCGGGGGGGCGAACTGAAGCTTTCTTT.

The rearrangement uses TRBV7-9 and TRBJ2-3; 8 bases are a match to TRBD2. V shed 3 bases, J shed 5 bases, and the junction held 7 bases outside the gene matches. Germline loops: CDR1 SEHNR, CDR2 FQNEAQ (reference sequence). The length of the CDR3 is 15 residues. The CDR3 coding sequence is TGTGCCAGCAGCTTGAGCGGGAGTCTCGAAGATACGCAGTATTTT. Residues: CASSLSGSLEDTQYF.

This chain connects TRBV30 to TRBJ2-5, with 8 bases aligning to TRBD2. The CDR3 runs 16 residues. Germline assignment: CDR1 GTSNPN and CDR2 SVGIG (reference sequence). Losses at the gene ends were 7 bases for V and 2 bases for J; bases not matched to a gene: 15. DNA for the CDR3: TGTGCCTCGACTATAGGGGCGGGGGGAGATCAAGAGACCCAGTACTTC. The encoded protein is CASTIGAGGDQETQYF.

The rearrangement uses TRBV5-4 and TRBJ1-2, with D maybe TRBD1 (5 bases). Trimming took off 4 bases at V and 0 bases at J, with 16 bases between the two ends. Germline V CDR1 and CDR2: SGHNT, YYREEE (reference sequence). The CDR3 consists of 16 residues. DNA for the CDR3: TGTGCCAGCAGCCCGGGTGGACGACAGACTAACTATGGCTACACCTTC. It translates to CASSPGGRQTNYGYTF. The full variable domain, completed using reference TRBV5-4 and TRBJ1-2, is ETGVTQSPTHLIKTRGQQVTLRCSSQSGHNTVSWYQQALGQGPQFIFQYYREEENGRGNFPPRFSGLQFPNYSSELNVNALELDDSALYLCASSPGGRQTNYGYTFGSGTRLTVV.

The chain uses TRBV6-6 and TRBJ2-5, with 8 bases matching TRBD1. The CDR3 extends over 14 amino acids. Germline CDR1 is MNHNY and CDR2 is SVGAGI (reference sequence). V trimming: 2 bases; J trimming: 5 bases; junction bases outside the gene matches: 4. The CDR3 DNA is TGTGCCAGCAGTTACCCTGACAGGGGCGAGACCCAGTACTTC. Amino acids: CASSYPDRGETQYF.

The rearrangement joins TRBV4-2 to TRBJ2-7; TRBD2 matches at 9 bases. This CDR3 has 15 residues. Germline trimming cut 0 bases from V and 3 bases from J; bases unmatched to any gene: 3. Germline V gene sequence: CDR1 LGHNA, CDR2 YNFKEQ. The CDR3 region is CASSQESGRFYEQYF. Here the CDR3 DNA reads TGTGCCAGCAGCCAAGAAAGCGGGAGGTTCTACGAGCAGTACTTC.

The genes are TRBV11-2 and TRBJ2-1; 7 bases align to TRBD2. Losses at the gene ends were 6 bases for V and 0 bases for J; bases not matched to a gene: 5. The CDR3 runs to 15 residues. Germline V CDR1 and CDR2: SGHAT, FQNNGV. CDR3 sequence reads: CASSSGGSSYNEQFF. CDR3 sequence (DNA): TGTGCCAGCAGTTCCGGCGGGAGCTCCTACAATGAGCAGTTCTTC.

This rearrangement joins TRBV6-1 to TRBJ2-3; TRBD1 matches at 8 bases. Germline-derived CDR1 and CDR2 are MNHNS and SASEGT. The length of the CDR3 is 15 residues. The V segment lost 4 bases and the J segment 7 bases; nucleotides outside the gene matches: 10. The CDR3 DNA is TGTGCCAGCAGTGGACAGGGGACCCTTAAAAATACGCAGTATTTT. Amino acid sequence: CASSGQGTLKNTQYF.

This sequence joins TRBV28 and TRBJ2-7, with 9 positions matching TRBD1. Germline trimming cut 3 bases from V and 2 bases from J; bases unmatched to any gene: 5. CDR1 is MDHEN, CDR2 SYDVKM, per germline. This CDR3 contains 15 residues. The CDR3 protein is CASSFGQGSTYEQYF. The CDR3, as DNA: TGTGCCAGCAGTTTTGGACAGGGGAGTACCTACGAGCAGTACTTC.